These T cell receptor beta chains were read from a single sample in a study of blood T cell repertoires in COVID-19. Profiling relied on immunoSEQ multiplex PCR, and the TCRdb table lists in-frame clones only, not all of them. The table lists approximately 90,000 clones, 79% of them singletons. The sequencing input was peripheral blood. The receptors here all came from a human donor in a cohort sampled during active COVID-19. The CDR3 runs from the conserved cysteine through the conserved F or W. The D gene is left open where the match is weak. Size is omitted from some rows. Given values are once, few, many or a class for expanded clones.

>NA|TRBJ2-6|NA|TRBV27
TGTGCCAGCAGTTTATTGCGGGATCTTAGCTCTGGGGCCAACGTCCTGACTTTC
CASSLLRDLSSGANVLTF
>few|TRBJ2-7|NA|TRBV3-1/TRBV3-2
TGTGCCAGCAGCCAAGATCCCGGGAGCTACGAGCAGTACTTC
CASSQDPGSYEQYF
>NA|TRBJ1-2|NA|TRBV7-9
TGTGCCAGCAGCAGGCTGGGGCTCTATGGCTACACCTTC
CASSRLGLYGYTF
>NA|TRBJ1-2|TRBD1|TRBV3-1/TRBV3-2
TGTGCCAGCACCCCACGGGACAGGGGTAGTTATGGCTACACCTTC
CASTPRDRGSYGYTF
>few|TRBJ2-7|TRBD1|TRBV6-5
TGTGCCAGCAGTTTGCTCCGACAGGGTTCCTACGAGCAGTACTTC
CASSLLRQGSYEQYF
>NA|TRBJ2-7|TRBD2|TRBV5-1
TGCGCCAGCAGCATAGCGGGAGAACTCTACGAGCAGTACTTC
CASSIAGELYEQYF
>NA|TRBJ1-1|NA|TRBV18
TGTGCCAGCTCCTTCCCCGGGGGGGCGAGGAACACTGAAGCTTTCTTT
CASSFPGGARNTEAFF
>once|TRBJ2-7|TRBD2|TRBV2
TGTGCCAGCAGAGGGACTAGCGGGGGCTACGAGCAGTACTTC
CASRGTSGGYEQYF
>NA|TRBJ2-5|TRBD2|TRBV10-3
TGTGCCATCAGTGACAGCGGGGATGGAGAGACCCAGTACTTC
CAISDSGDGETQYF
>NA|TRBJ2-7|TRBD2|TRBV4-1
TGCGCCAGCAGCCAACCATTCGGGGCTAGCGGGGATTACGAGCAGTACTTC
CASSQPFGASGDYEQYF
>once|TRBJ2-1|TRBD2|TRBV7-9
TGTGCCAGCAGCTCTCGGGACTACCAGGCCCTCTTC
CASSSRDYQALF
>NA|TRBJ1-1|NA|TRBV9
TGTGCCAGCAGCCGTACAAGTCGAGAGGGTACTGAAGCTTTCTTT
CASSRTSREGTEAFF
>NA|TRBJ2-5|TRBD2|TRBV5-8
TGTGCCAGCAACAGCGGGAGAGTCCAAGAGACCCAGTACTTC
CASNSGRVQETQYF
>NA|TRBJ2-2|TRBD2|TRBV5-4
TGTGCCAGCAGCCGGGGAGGGCCTAGGCAATCCGGGGAGCTGTTTTTT
CASSRGGPRQSGELFF
>many|TRBJ1-5|TRBD1|TRBV5-1
TGCGCCAGCAGCTTGGATCCTCAGGGGGCTGGGGGCAATCAGCCCCAGCATTTT
CASSLDPQGAGGNQPQHF
>NA|TRBJ2-1|NA|TRBV27
TGTGCCAGCAGTTTAGGGACTGAGATAAATGAGCAGTTCTTC
CASSLGTEINEQFF
>NA|TRBJ2-2|NA|TRBV7-8
TGTGCCAGCAGCTTACGGACTGAGAACACCGGGGAGCTGTTTTTT
CASSLRTENTGELFF
>NA|TRBJ1-2|TRBD1|TRBV6-5
TGTGCCAGCAGTTGGAGGGGGCAATCAGGCTATGGCTACACCTTC
CASSWRGQSGYGYTF
>NA|TRBJ2-2|TRBD2|TRBV6-5
TGTGCCAGCACCGCTAGCGGTACGAACACCGGGGAGCTGTTTTTT
CASTASGTNTGELFF
>medium-sized|TRBJ1-5|NA|TRBV19
TGTGCCAGTACCGAAACAAGAAGGGGTACGATTCAGCCCCAGCATTTT
CASTETRRGTIQPQHF
>once|TRBJ2-5|NA|TRBV28
TGTGCCAGCAGTTTACCCGGGACACAAGAGACCCAGTACTTC
CASSLPGTQETQYF
>NA|TRBJ1-3|NA|TRBV28
TGTGCCAGCAGTTTTGACAGCTCGAGCTCTGGAAACACCATATATTTT
CASSFDSSSSGNTIYF
>NA|TRBJ2-7|NA|TRBV7-3
TGTGCCAGCAGCTTTGGACAAAACTACGAGCAGTACTTC
CASSFGQNYEQYF
>NA|TRBJ2-7|TRBD1|TRBV7-2
TGTGCCAGCGGAGGGACAGGGAGGACCTACGAGCAGTACTTC
CASGGTGRTYEQYF
>NA|TRBJ2-5|TRBD1|TRBV7-8
TGTGCCAGCAGCTTAGGACAGGGGCTCCCAGAGACCCAGTACTTC
CASSLGQGLPETQYF
>NA|TRBJ2-4|NA|TRBV12-5
TGTGCTAGTGGTTCGGAGGCAAACATTCAGTACTTC
CASGSEANIQYF
>NA|TRBJ2-2|NA|TRBV5-5
TGTGCCAGCAGCTCTGACCTCGGGGGATGGACCGGGGAGCTGTTTTTT
CASSSDLGGWTGELFF
>NA|TRBJ1-5|TRBD1|TRBV2
TGTGCCAGCAGTACCGGGACAGGGGGCGAGCAGCCCCAGCATTTT
CASSTGTGGEQPQHF
>NA|TRBJ2-2|TRBD1|TRBV6-2/TRBV6-3
TGTGCCAGCAGTGCAGGGTGGGGGACAGGGCCCACCGGGGAGCTGTTTTTT
CASSAGWGTGPTGELFF
>once|TRBJ2-3|NA|TRBV3-1/TRBV3-2
TGTGCCAGCAGCCAAGGGGACTCCACAGATACGCAGTATTTT
CASSQGDSTDTQYF
>NA|TRBJ2-2|NA|TRBV9
TGTGCCAGCAGCGGGTCAGTAAACACCGGGGAGCTGTTTTTT
CASSGSVNTGELFF
>NA|TRBJ2-2|NA|TRBV7-2
TGTGCCAGCAGCAGAGGGATTTACACCGGGGAGCTGTTTTTT
CASSRGIYTGELFF